The source of this T cell receptor (beta chain) is a study of cytomegalovirus exposure and HLA in healthy donors. The CDR3 extends over 11 amino acids. Germline CDR1 reads DFQATT; CDR2 reads SNEGSKA (reference sequence). Trimming took off 1 base at V and 2 bases at J, with 0 bases between the two ends. The donors were members of the validation cohort, which comprised 120 subjects and was separate from the first cohort of some 680 subjects. Study-level results: In vitro experiments confirmed that a few CMV-associated chains were specific for CMV antigens.

Details on this clone: Its specificity is unknown.

Produced via immunoSEQ multiplex PCR; TCRdb's table is partial and in-frame only. This table holds roughly 300,000 clones, roughly 90% found once. J is TRBJ2-4 and V is TRBV20-1, with D hard to call. The receptor comes from a woman in her twenties or thirties in good health and CMV-seropositive. The sequencing sample was made of PBMCs. CDR3 region: CSARAKNIQYF. The CDR3 region has the DNA TGCAGTGCTAGAGCCAAAAACATTCAGTACTTC.